A single sample gave rise to the 12 T cell receptor beta chains below, sequenced in a study of cytomegalovirus exposure and HLA in healthy donors. The PCR contained 60 Vbeta and 13 Jbeta primers. Clones were sequenced by immunoSEQ multiplex PCR, and TCRdb holds only the in-frame ones, with some missing. In the table there are 150,000 to 200,000 clones, roughly three quarters of which are singletons. The sample taken for sequencing was PBMCs. The source of these receptors is a woman between 40 and 50 years old in good health and CMV-seronegative.

This clone was detected once. V is TRBV6-5 and J is TRBJ2-7; D possibly corresponds to TRBD2 (7 bases). Deletions cut 4 bases from V and 6 bases from J, with 22 bases between. Germline CDR1 MNHEY, CDR2 SVGAGI. This CDR3 region has 16 residues. The CDR3 spells CASSLPSRGGLAEQYF. In DNA, the CDR3 is TGTGCCAGCAGTTTACCCTCTCGCGGGGGCCTGGCCGAGCAGTACTTC.

This rearrangement joins TRBV2 to TRBJ1-1; 7 bases align to TRBD1. Losses at the gene ends were 7 bases for V and 3 bases for J; bases not matched to a gene: 8. The germline CDR1 and CDR2 sequences are SNHLY and FYNNEI. This CDR3 comprises 14 residues. The DNA of the CDR3 is TGTGCCAGCACCGGGAGACAGGGCGACACTGAAGCTTTCTTT. This sequence encodes CASTGRQGDTEAFF.

This clone was seen a few times. The CDR3 DNA reads as TGTGCCAGCAGTGGAGGGACTAGCGGGACTGGGGCCAACGTCCTGACTTTC. Amino acid sequence: CASSGGTSGTGANVLTF. V usage is TRBV6-4 and J usage is TRBJ2-6; TRBD2 matches 13 bases. The CDR3 extends over 17 amino acids. V was clipped by 4 bases and J by 2 bases; unmatched bases: 2. Per the germline V gene, CDR1 is MRHNA and CDR2 is SNTAGT.

This sequence joins TRBV11-3 and TRBJ2-4; D not resolved. The ends were cut back, 1 base at V and 0 bases at J, with 13 bases in the middle. This CDR3 is built from 17 residues. CDR1 and CDR2 from the germline V gene are SGHNT and YENEEA. The CDR3 coding sequence is TGTGCCAGCAGCTTAGGGGCAGAAACTTTAGCCAAAAACATTCAGTACTTC. This encodes CASSLGAETLAKNIQYF.

The table lists this clone with a few counts. V gene TRBV10-3 combines with J gene TRBJ2-1, with TRBD2 as a possible D gene (6 bases). Germline CDR1 and CDR2: ENHRY and SYGVKD. Trimming stripped 5 bases from V and 7 bases from J, with 12 bases between. There are 13 residues in the CDR3. This CDR3 is CAISPAGGNEQFF. CDR3 nucleotides: TGTGCCATCAGTCCAGCCGGAGGGAATGAGCAGTTCTTC.

This clone appeared a few times. At one boundary the junction diverges from the germline segment, which might be a read error. Other nucleotide sequences in the sample specify the same CDR3. The chain joins TRBV4-1 to TRBJ2-6; D is possibly TRBD1 (5 bases). The CDR3 has 15 amino acids. In germline, CDR1 is MGHRA, CDR2 YSYEKL. This CDR3 is CASSQGSSGANGLTF. The DNA for the CDR3 is TGCGCCAGCAGCCAAGGGTCCTCTGGGGCCAACGGCCTGACTTTC.

The chain has TRBV29-1 and TRBJ1-2, with 7 positions matching TRBD1. The CDR3 spans 11 residues. V was pared by 7 bases and J by 4 bases, with 3 bases of the junction left unmatched. CDR1 and CDR2 from the germline V gene are SQVTM and ANQGSEA. CDR3 residues: CSAQGIYGYTF. The CDR3 DNA is TGCAGCGCACAGGGGATCTATGGCTACACCTTC.

This clone was recorded once. This chain links TRBV4-1 with TRBJ2-1, with 11 bases fitting TRBD2. The CDR3 has 16 amino acids. Germline V lookup: CDR1 MGHRA, CDR2 YSYEKL. Unmatched junction bases numbered 6, after V lost 2 bases and J lost 6 bases. This CDR3 is CASSQLGSGGANEQFF. CDR3 nucleotide sequence: TGCGCCAGCAGCCAACTCGGTAGCGGGGGGGCCAATGAGCAGTTCTTC.

This rearrangement joins TRBV5-1 to TRBJ2-1; 7 bases are a match to TRBD2. CDR1 SGHRS and CDR2 YFSETQ come from the germline V gene. The CDR3 is 15 amino acids. Losses at the gene ends were 0 bases for V and 8 bases for J; bases not matched to a gene: 8. CDR3 region: CASSLDGTTFDEQFF. DNA for the CDR3: TGCGCCAGCAGCTTGGATGGGACTACTTTTGATGAGCAGTTCTTC.

On this clone: This sample also contains other DNA sequences that code for the same CDR3. The J gene is TRBJ2-7, the V gene TRBV7-9; 9 bases match TRBD1. The CDR3 runs to 15 residues. V was clipped by 4 bases and J by 5 bases; unmatched bases: 9. Germline CDR1 and CDR2: SEHNR and FQNEAQ (reference sequence). This chain's CDR3 is CASSYPSRQGDEQYF. The CDR3 nucleotides read TGTGCCAGCAGCTACCCGAGTCGACAGGGGGACGAGCAGTACTTC.

The genes are TRBV13 and TRBJ2-1; 11 positions agree with TRBD2. Germline lookup yields CDR1 PRHDT and CDR2 FYEKMQ (reference sequence). V lost 4 bases to trimming and J lost 12 bases; unmatched junction nucleotides: 5. The CDR3 has 13 residues. The CDR3 coding sequence is TGTGCCAGCAGCTCGACTAGCGGGGACCGGCAGTTCTTC. Amino acid sequence: CASSSTSGDRQFF.

The chain carries TRBV6-5 and TRBJ2-7, with 9 nucleotides matching TRBD2. The CDR3 loop spans 16 amino acids. J gave up 7 bases and V 2 bases, and 12 bases lay outside the gene matches. Looked up from germline, CDR1 is MNHEY and CDR2 is SVGAGI. DNA for the CDR3: TGTGCCAGCAGTTACCAGCTCCATAGCGGGAGCATGGAGCAGTACTTC. Translation: CASSYQLHSGSMEQYF.